Detailed here is one T cell receptor (beta chain). The antigen remains undetermined. The source of the sample is a study of CD8 T cells in ankylosing spondylitis. Findings of the study overall: Typical of ankylosing spondylitis blood, it appeared, was a TCR beta motif of eight highly homologous variants. Clones linked to disease were reported to show significant enrichment in matched ankylosing spondylitis synovial fluid.

Trimming left V 3 bases short and J 2 bases short, with 17 bases between. The CDR3 runs 15 residues. CDR1 SQVTM and CDR2 ANQGSEA come from the germline V gene. TCRdb independently ran MiXCR on the 5' RACE reads; one entry per CDR3 protein. The top ten hold more than 3.5% of the sample, which has more than 150,000 distinct CDR3 sequences, 15% to 20% seen once. The sample was blood, either unsorted or a sorted T cell fraction (not recorded which). The chain links TRBV29-1 to TRBJ2-7; D is unclear. The sequence came from a male donor under 35 with ankylosing spondylitis or in good health (not recorded which). The CDR3 nucleotides are TGCAGCGTTGATTTAGGGTTTGGTCAAGCCTACGAGCAGTACTTC. The encoded protein is CSVDLGFGQAYEQYF.